This T cell receptor (beta chain) was sequenced for a study of cytomegalovirus exposure and HLA in healthy donors. The study's findings and limits: The study assumed roughly uniform donor sequencing depth for presence/absence analyses. Data from an earlier analysis indicated that most TCR beta V segments were productive either about 90% or about 30% of the time.

CDR1 and CDR2 from the germline V gene are LGHNA and YSLEER. The CDR3 is made up of 15 amino acids. Deletions cut 0 bases from V and 7 bases from J, with 13 bases between. Note on this clone: Its antigen is still unknown.

With 60 Vbeta and 13 Jbeta primers, the PCR was carried out. Method: immunoSEQ multiplex PCR; TCRdb's copy keeps in-frame clones and lacks some. The table includes 130,000 to 150,000 clones, roughly four fifths detected once. V gene TRBV4-3 combines with J gene TRBJ1-5; D gene unclear. Material: PBMCs. The source of this sequence is a man in his forties in good health and CMV-seropositive. The chain's CDR3 is CASSQDSSFGQPQHF. The CDR3 DNA sequence: TGCGCCAGCAGCCAAGATAGTTCTTTCGGGCAGCCCCAGCATTTT.